This T cell receptor (beta chain) originates from a study of patients and donors after allogeneic stem cell transplantation. TCRdb re-derived calls from the RT-PCR reads in MiXCR, one entry per CDR3 protein. The sample includes roughly 880,000 distinct CDR3 sequences, 18% seen only once; the top ten take 5% to 6.5%. This CDR3 contains 15 residues. Germline V gene sequence: CDR1 SGHNT, CDR2 YYREEE (reference sequence). With 5 bases removed from V and 4 bases from J, the gap between germline ends came to 18 bases. This chain joins TRBV5-4 and TRBJ1-1; unclear D gene. The material sequenced was blood, either unsorted or a sorted T cell fraction (not recorded which). The sequence derives from a human donor who was either an allogeneic HSCT recipient or a stem cell or donor lymphocyte infusion donor (not recorded which). It is not recorded whose cells these are; they may come from a transplant donor. The CDR3 sequence is CASRSDESRITEAFF. The CDR3 nucleotides are TGTGCCAGCAGATCGGATGAAAGTCGGATCACTGAAGCTTTCTTT.